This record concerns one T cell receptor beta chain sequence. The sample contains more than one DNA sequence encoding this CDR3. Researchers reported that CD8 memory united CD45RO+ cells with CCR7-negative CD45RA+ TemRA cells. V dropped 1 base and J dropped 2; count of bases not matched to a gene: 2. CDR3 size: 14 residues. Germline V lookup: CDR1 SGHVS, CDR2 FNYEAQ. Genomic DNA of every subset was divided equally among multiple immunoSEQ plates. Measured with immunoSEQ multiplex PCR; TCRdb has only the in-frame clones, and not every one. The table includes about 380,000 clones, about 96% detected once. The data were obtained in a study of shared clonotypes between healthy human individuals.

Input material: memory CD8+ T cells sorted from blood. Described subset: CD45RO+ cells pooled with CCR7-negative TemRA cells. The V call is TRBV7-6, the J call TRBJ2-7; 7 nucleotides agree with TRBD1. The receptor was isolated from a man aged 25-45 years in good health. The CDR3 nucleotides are TGTGCCAGCAGCTTAGTTCAGGGGGCCTACGAGCAGTACTTC. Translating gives CASSLVQGAYEQYF.